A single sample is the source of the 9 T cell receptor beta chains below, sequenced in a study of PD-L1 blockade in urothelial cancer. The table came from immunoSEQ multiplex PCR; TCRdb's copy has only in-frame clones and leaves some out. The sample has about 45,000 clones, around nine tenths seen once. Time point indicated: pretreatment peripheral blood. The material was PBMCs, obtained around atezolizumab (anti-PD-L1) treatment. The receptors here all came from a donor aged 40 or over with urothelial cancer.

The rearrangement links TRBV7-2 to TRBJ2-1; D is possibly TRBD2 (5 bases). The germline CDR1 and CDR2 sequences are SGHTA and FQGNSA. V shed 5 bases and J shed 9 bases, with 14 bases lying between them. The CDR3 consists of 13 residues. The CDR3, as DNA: TGTGCCAGCAGCCTCACCGGGGTTGTTGAGCAGTTCTTC. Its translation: CASSLTGVVEQFF.

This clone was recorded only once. The CDR3 here is CASSQDWGANYGYTF. The CDR3 coding sequence is TGCGCCAGCAGCCAAGACTGGGGCGCTAACTATGGCTACACCTTC. This chain connects TRBV4-3 to TRBJ1-2, with D maybe TRBD1 (5 bases). Germline V gene data show CDR1 as LGHNA and CDR2 as YSLEER. V lost 0 bases and J 0 bases, leaving 8 bases between the germline ends. The CDR3 consists of 15 residues.

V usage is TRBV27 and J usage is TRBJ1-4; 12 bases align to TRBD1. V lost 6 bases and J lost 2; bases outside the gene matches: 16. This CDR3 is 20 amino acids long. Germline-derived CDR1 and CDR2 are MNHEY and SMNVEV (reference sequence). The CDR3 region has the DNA TGTGCCAGCAGCTCAGGACCCGGGACAGGGGGCGCACGCACTAATGAAAAACTGTTTTTT. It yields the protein CASSSGPGTGGARTNEKLFF.

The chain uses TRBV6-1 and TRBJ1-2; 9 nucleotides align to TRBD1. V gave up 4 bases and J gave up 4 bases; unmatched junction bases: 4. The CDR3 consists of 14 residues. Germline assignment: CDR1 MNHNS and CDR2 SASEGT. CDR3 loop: CASSGQGGFYGYTF. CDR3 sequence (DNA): TGTGCCAGCAGTGGACAGGGGGGATTCTATGGCTACACCTTC.

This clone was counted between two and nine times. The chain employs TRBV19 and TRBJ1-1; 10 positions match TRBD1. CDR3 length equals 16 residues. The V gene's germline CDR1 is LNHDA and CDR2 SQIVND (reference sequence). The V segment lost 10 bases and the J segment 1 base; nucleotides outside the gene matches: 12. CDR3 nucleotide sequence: TGTGCCACCGCGGACAGGGGGACGAGCTGGAACACTGAAGCTTTCTTT. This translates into CATADRGTSWNTEAFF.

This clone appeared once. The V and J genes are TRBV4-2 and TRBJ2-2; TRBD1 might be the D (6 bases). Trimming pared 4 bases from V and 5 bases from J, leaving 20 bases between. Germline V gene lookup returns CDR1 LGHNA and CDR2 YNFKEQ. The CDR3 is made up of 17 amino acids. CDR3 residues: CASSRTLVGDTTGELFF. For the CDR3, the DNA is TGTGCCAGCAGCCGAACACTGGTCGGGGACACTACCGGGGAGCTGTTTTTT.

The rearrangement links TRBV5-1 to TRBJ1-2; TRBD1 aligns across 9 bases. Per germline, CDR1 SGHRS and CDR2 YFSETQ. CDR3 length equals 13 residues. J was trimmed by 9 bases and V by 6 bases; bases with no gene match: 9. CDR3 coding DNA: TGCGCCAGCACGCTGGGACAGGGTCGGCGCTACACCTTC. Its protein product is CASTLGQGRRYTF. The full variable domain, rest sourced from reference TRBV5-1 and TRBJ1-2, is KAGVTQTPRYLIKTRGQQVTLSCSPISGHRSVSWYQQTPGQGLQFLFEYFSETQRNKGNFPGRFSGRQFSNSRSEMNVSTLELGDSALYLCASTLGQGRRYTFGSGTRLTVV.

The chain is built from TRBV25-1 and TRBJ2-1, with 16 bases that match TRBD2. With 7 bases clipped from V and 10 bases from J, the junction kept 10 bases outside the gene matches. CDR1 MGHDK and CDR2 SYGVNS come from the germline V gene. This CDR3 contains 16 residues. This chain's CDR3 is CASIPTGTSGRGEQFF. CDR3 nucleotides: TGTGCCAGCATCCCGACCGGGACTAGCGGGAGGGGGGAGCAGTTCTTC.

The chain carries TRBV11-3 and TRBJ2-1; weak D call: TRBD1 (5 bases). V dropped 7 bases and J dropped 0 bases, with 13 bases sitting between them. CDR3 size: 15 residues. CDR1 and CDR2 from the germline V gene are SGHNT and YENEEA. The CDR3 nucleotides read TGTGCCAGCAAAGGCGGACACAGCTCCTACAATGAGCAGTTCTTC. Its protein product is CASKGGHSSYNEQFF.